Following are 15 T cell receptor beta chains from one sample sequenced in a study of technical replicates of blood from a handful of donors. Assay: immunoSEQ multiplex PCR; the TCRdb copy retains only in-frame clones and omits some. The data contain 50,000 to 60,000 clones, around 92% of them singletons. Sequencing used PBMCs. These receptors were collected from a human donor in good health. Some clones in this sample may be carry-over from other donors' samples.

This chain connects TRBV19 to TRBJ2-1, with TRBD2 matching 10 bases. Germline loops: CDR1 LNHDA, CDR2 SQIVND (reference sequence). V lost 5 bases and J lost 6; bases outside the gene matches: 10. There are 16 residues in the CDR3. CDR3 protein: CASSWAVAGGGNEQFF. The CDR3 DNA sequence: TGTGCCAGTAGTTGGGCTGTAGCGGGGGGCGGCAATGAGCAGTTCTTC.

V is TRBV30 and J is TRBJ2-3; 7 bases map to TRBD2. Unmatched junction bases numbered 8, after V lost 5 bases and J lost 3 bases. This CDR3 has 14 residues. Germline CDR1 is GTSNPN and CDR2 is SVGIG (reference sequence). CDR3 loop: CAWGEAGDTDTQYF. The CDR3 DNA reads TGTGCCTGGGGGGAGGCGGGAGATACAGATACGCAGTATTTT. The complete variable domain, with remaining parts taken from reference TRBV30 and TRBJ2-3, reads SQTIHQWPATLVQPVGSPLSLECTVEGTSNPNLYWYRQAAGRGLQLLFYSVGIGQISSEVPQNLSASRPQDRQFILSSKKLLLSDSGFYLCAWGEAGDTDTQYFGPGTRLTVL.

The rearrangement links TRBV27 to TRBJ2-7; tentative D call: TRBD1 (7 bases). This CDR3 is built from 15 residues. Germline V lookup: CDR1 MNHEY, CDR2 SMNVEV (reference sequence). V was trimmed by 5 bases and J by 4 bases, leaving 18 bases between them. The CDR3 DNA follows: TGTGCCAGCAGTCCGTGGACAGGTGCGGGGTACGAGCAGTACTTC. Protein product: CASSPWTGAGYEQYF.

The chain combines TRBV7-9 with TRBJ2-1, with D perhaps TRBD2 (6 bases). The CDR3 length is 15 residues. Germline CDR1 and CDR2: SEHNR and FQNEAQ (reference sequence). Between the trimmed V and J ends, which lost 5 bases and 6 bases, there was a span of 17 bases. The CDR3 reads CASSREPLGSNEQFF. The CDR3 DNA sequence: TGTGCCAGCAGCCGGGAGCCTCTGGGGTCCAATGAGCAGTTCTTC. The full variable domain, completed using reference TRBV7-9 and TRBJ2-1, is DTGVSQNPRHKITKRGQNVTFRCDPISEHNRLYWYRQTLGQGPEFLTYFQNEAQLEKSRLLSDRFSAERPKGSFSTLEIQRTEQGDSAMYLCASSREPLGSNEQFFGPGTRLTVL.

The chain recombines TRBV7-2 with TRBJ2-3; D perhaps matches TRBD2 (7 bases). Trimming shortened V by 2 bases and J by 7 bases, and 13 bases separated the two germline ends. CDR3 length: 14 residues. Germline-derived CDR1 and CDR2 are SGHTA and FQGNSA. The CDR3 DNA follows: TGTGCCAGCAGCTTAAGGGGAGGGGGAAATACGCAGTATTTT. This translates into CASSLRGGGNTQYF.

The CDR3 DNA reads TGTGCCAGTAAAAACAGGGAACGCCGGGAGCTGTTTTTT. Amino acid sequence: CASKNRERRELFF. The chain combines TRBV19 with TRBJ2-2; perhaps TRBD1 as D (6 bases). Between the trimmed V and J ends, which lost 7 bases and 9 bases, there was a span of 15 bases. In germline, CDR1 is LNHDA, CDR2 SQIVND (reference sequence). There are 13 residues in the CDR3.

This clone was counted a few times. The rearrangement joins TRBV6-5 to TRBJ1-1; D is unresolved. V was shortened by 5 bases and J by 0 bases, with 7 bases between the two germline ends. CDR3 length: 13 amino acids. Germline CDR1 and CDR2: MNHEY and SVGAGI. The CDR3 is CASSRQLNTEAFF. CDR3 DNA: TGTGCCAGCAGTCGACAACTGAACACTGAAGCTTTCTTT.

The J gene is TRBJ2-3, the V gene TRBV5-4; weak D call: TRBD1 (5 bases). This CDR3 region has 18 residues. Looked up from germline, CDR1 is SGHNT and CDR2 is YYREEE (reference sequence). The V and J ends lost 3 bases and 0 bases respectively, with 20 bases between them. The CDR3 DNA reads as TGTGCCAGCAGCTGGGGCCCAGGACAAAGACTTAGCACAGATACGCAGTATTTT. This translates into CASSWGPGQRLSTDTQYF.

The CDR3 protein is CAWDGPGLGEKTQYF. The CDR3 nucleotides read TGTGCCTGGGATGGACCGGGACTCGGAGAGAAGACCCAGTACTTC. The V call is TRBV30, the J call TRBJ2-5; D possibly corresponds to TRBD2 (6 bases). The CDR3 is 15 residues long. CDR1 is GTSNPN, CDR2 SVGIG, per germline (reference sequence). With 5 bases removed from V and 6 bases from J, the gap between germline ends came to 22 bases.

This clone was found once. The rearrangement links TRBV2 to TRBJ2-5, with 9 bases aligning to TRBD2. The CDR3 totals 14 residues. Germline loops: CDR1 SNHLY, CDR2 FYNNEI. V was pared by 6 bases and J by 0 bases, with 2 bases of the junction left unmatched. The CDR3 protein is CASSPSGDQETQYF. The CDR3 nucleotides are TGTGCCAGCAGCCCTAGCGGGGACCAAGAGACCCAGTACTTC.

The chain carries TRBV5-1 and TRBJ2-5; 12 bases align to TRBD2. Germline CDR1 is SGHRS and CDR2 is YFSETQ. The CDR3 consists of 15 residues. Losses at the gene ends were 4 bases for V and 1 base for J; bases not matched to a gene: 2. The CDR3 bases are TGCGCCAGCAGCCCGACTAGCGGGGGCCAAGAGACCCAGTACTTC. Its protein product is CASSPTSGGQETQYF.

The gene calls are TRBV5-6 and TRBJ2-3; a possible D gene is TRBD1 (6 bases). V was shortened by 7 bases and J by 0 bases, with 15 bases between the two germline ends. The V gene's germline CDR1 is SGHDT and CDR2 YYEEEE. This CDR3 has 15 amino acids. The CDR3 reads CASLDGTLSTDTQYF. The CDR3, as DNA: TGTGCCAGCCTGGACGGGACACTTAGCACAGATACGCAGTATTTT.

This clone was detected only once. The rearrangement links TRBV5-4 to TRBJ2-7; TRBD2 aligns across 11 bases. Trimming at V came to 3 bases and at J to 0 bases, leaving 2 bases not matched to a gene. Germline CDR1 is SGHNT and CDR2 is YYREEE (reference sequence). The CDR3 length is 15 residues. As DNA, the CDR3 is TGTGCCAGCAGCTCTAGCGGGGGGAACTCCTACGAGCAGTACTTC. Translated: CASSSSGGNSYEQYF.

This chain uses TRBV7-2 with TRBJ1-2; D ambiguous. Germline CDR1 is SGHTA and CDR2 is FQGNSA. There are 14 residues in the CDR3. V lost 2 bases to trimming and J lost 4 bases, with 11 bases between them. The CDR3, as DNA: TGTGCCAGCAGCTTATCAGGCCACGGCTATGGCTACACCTTC. Amino acid sequence: CASSLSGHGYGYTF.

The gene calls are TRBV4-3 and TRBJ2-1, with a weak D call TRBD1 (7 bases). Germline values: CDR1 LGHNA, CDR2 YSLEER. The CDR3 consists of 16 residues. Trimming cost V 0 bases and J 4 bases, with 13 bases left between them. The CDR3 DNA reads as TGCGCCAGCAGCCAAGATATGGGGGGACAGTACAATGAGCAGTTCTTC. This codes for CASSQDMGGQYNEQFF.